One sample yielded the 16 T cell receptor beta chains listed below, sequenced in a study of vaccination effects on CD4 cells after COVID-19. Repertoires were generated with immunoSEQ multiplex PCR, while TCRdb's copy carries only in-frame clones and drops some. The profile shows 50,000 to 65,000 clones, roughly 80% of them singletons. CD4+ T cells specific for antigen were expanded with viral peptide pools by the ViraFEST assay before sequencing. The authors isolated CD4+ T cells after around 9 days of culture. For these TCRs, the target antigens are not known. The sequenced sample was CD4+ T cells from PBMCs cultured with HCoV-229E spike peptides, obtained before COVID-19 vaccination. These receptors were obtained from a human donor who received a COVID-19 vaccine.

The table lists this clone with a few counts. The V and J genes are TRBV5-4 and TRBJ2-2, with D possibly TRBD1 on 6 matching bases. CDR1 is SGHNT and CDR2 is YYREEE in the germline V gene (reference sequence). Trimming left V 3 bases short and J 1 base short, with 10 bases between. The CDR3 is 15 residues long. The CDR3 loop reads CASSSGTLNTGELFF. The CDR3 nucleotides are TGTGCCAGCAGCTCCGGGACATTGAACACCGGGGAGCTGTTTTTT.

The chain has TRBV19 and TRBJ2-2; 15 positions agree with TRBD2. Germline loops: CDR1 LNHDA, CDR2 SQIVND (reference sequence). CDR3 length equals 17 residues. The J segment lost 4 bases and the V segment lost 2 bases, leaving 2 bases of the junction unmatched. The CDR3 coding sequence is TGTGCCAGTAGTATATGGACTAGCGGGGGGGCCACCGGGGAGCTGTTTTTT. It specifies CASSIWTSGGATGELFF.

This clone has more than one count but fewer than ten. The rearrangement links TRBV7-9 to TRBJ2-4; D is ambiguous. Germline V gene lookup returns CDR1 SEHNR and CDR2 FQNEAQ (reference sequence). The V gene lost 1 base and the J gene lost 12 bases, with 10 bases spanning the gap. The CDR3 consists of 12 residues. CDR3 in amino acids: CASSLGQTGQYF. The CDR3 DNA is TGTGCCAGCAGCTTAGGTCAGACGGGTCAGTACTTC.

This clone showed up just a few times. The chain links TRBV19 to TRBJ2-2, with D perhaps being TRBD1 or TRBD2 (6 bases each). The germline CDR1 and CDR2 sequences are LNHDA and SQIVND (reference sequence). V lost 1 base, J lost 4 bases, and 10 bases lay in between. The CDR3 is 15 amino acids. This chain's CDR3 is CASSIGGAGTGELFF. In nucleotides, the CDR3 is TGTGCCAGTAGTATAGGGGGGGCAGGCACCGGGGAGCTGTTTTTT.

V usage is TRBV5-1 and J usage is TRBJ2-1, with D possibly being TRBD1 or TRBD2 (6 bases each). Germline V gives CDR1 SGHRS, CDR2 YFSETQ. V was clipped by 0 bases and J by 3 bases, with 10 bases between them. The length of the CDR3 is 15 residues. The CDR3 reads CASSLVGGYYNEQFF. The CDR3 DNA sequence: TGCGCCAGCAGCTTGGTAGGGGGGTACTACAATGAGCAGTTCTTC.

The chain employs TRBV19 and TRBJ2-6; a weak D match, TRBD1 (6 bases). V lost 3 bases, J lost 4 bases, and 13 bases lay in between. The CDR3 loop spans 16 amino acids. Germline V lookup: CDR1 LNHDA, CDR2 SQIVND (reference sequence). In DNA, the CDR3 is TGTGCCAGTAGTATGACAGGTTTGTTGGGGGCCAACGTCCTGACTTTC. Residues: CASSMTGLLGANVLTF.

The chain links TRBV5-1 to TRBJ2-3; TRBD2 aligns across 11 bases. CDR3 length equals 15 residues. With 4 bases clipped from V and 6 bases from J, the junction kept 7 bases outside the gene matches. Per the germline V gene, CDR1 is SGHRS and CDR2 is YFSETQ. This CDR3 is CASSPGLAGGDTQYF. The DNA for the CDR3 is TGCGCCAGCAGCCCTGGACTAGCGGGCGGGGATACGCAGTATTTT.

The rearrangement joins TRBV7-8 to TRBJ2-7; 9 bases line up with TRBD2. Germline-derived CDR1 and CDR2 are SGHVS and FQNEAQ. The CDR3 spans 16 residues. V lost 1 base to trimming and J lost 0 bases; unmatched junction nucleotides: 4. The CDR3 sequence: CASSLGLAGISYEQYV. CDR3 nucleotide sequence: TGTGCCAGCAGCTTAGGGCTAGCGGGGATCTCCTACGAGCAGTACGTC.

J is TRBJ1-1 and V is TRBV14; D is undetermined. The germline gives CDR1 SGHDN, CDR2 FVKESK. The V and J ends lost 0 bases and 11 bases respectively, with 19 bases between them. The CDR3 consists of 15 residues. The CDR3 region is CASSQELLFGGEAFF. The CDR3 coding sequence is TGTGCCAGCAGCCAAGAATTACTCTTCGGTGGGGAGGCTTTCTTT.

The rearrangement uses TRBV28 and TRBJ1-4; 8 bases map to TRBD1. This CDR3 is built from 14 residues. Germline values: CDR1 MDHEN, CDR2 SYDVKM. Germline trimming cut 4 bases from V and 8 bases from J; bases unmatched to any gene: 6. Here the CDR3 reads CASSSDRAGEKLFF. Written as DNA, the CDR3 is TGTGCCAGCAGTTCGGACAGGGCGGGGGAAAAACTGTTTTTT.

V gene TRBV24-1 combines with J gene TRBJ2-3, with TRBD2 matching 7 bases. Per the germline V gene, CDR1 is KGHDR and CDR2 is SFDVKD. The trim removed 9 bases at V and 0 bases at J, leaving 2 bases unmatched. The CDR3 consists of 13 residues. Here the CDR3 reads CATGEGSTDTQYF. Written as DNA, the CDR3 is TGTGCCACCGGGGAGGGTAGCACAGATACGCAGTATTTT.

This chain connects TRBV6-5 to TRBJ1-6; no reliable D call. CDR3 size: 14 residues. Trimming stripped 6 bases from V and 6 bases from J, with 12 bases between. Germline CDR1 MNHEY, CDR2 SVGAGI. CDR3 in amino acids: CASSPVGFNSPLHF. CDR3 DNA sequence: TGTGCCAGCAGCCCGGTCGGGTTTAATTCACCCCTCCACTTT.

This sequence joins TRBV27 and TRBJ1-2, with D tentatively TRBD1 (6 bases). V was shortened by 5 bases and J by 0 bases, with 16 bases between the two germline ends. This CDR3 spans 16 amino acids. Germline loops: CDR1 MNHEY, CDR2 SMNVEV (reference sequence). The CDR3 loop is CASSTYGQLSNYGYTF. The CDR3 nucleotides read TGTGCCAGCAGTACCTACGGACAGCTCTCTAACTATGGCTACACCTTC.

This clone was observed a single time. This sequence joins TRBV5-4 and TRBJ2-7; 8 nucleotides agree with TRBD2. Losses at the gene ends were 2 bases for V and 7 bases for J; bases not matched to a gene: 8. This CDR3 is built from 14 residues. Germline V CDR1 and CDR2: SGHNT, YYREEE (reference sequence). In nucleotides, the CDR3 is TGTGCCAGCAGCTTTGTCGGGGGGGCCCGGGAGCAGTACGTC. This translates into CASSFVGGAREQYV.

The CDR3 loop is CASSYQLLSGNTIYF. The CDR3 DNA is TGTGCCAGCAGTTATCAGCTTCTCTCTGGAAACACCATATATTTT. The J gene is TRBJ1-3, the V gene TRBV6-2 or TRBV6-3; unclear D gene. The CDR3 extends over 15 amino acids. Trimming pared 3 bases from V and 0 bases from J, leaving 9 bases between. Germline-derived CDR1 and CDR2 are MNHEY and SVGEGT.

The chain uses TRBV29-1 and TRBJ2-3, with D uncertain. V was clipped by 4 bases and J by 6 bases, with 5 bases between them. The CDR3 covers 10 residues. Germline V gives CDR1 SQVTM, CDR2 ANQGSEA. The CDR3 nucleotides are TGCAGCGTTGGAGACGATACGCAGTATTTT. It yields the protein CSVGDDTQYF.